The rows below give T cell receptor beta chains drawn from one sample of a study of OX40 agonist ivuxolimab in advanced cancers. This table comes from immunoSEQ multiplex PCR, and its TCRdb copy is limited to in-frame clones, with some not included. Among 90,000 to 100,000 clones listed, 70% to 90% were seen once. This specimen was CD4+ or CD8+ T cells sorted from blood, taken in a trial of the OX40 agonist ivuxolimab. These receptors were obtained from an adult with an advanced solid tumor such as melanoma, head and neck, liver or kidney cancer. The CDR3 runs from the conserved cysteine through the conserved F or W. Size is stated for part of the rows, as once, few or many counts, or as a class when the clone is expanded.

j_call v_call clone_size cdr3_aa
TRBJ1-2 TRBV18 NA CASSPPEPSWGYTF
TRBJ2-5 TRBV6-6 NA CASSSPSREGTETQYF
TRBJ2-5 TRBV28 NA CASRAGTNPGETQYF
TRBJ1-2 TRBV5-5 NA CASSLTPGTGGNGYTF
TRBJ2-5 TRBV5-1 NA CASSQGTKGETQYF
TRBJ2-2 TRBV5-1 NA CASSLNPPAGELFF
TRBJ2-7 TRBV5-1 NA CASSLETTGGEQYF
TRBJ1-3 TRBV19 NA CASARTVPGNTIYF
TRBJ2-2 TRBV4-3 few CASSQEGRGFGELFF
TRBJ1-1 TRBV7-9 NA CASSLEDSMNTEAFF
TRBJ2-5 TRBV5-1 NA CASSFQAGETQYF
TRBJ2-3 TRBV7-2 NA CASSFRWSSTDTQYF
TRBJ2-7 TRBV10-3 NA CAISESLGTGQYF
TRBJ2-3 TRBV5-1 NA CASSFPVSGAFLRGTDTQYF
TRBJ2-7 TRBV5-1 NA CASSLAGGGRGVEQYF
TRBJ2-1 TRBV4-1 once CASSQDSRALAGGLEQFF
TRBJ1-3 TRBV7-8 NA CASSPHSLDRGPTGNTIYF
TRBJ2-2 TRBV7-2 NA CASSLRGQAGELFF
TRBJ2-1 TRBV18 once CASSPGTSPYNEQFF
TRBJ1-6 TRBV19 NA CASKVGTSYNSPLHF
TRBJ1-2 TRBV6-5 NA CASSRTPYNYGYTF
TRBJ2-1 TRBV5-1 NA CASSLGPAGGNEQFF
TRBJ2-1 TRBV13 once CASSPWGGAYNEQFF
TRBJ1-2 TRBV19 NA CASMQGAEGYTF
TRBJ1-5 TRBV19 NA CASSIGRFGQDVYSNQPQHF
TRBJ2-1 TRBV5-8 NA CASRPAWGLSYNEQFF
TRBJ1-2 TRBV6-5 once CAAGGSEMRGGYTF
TRBJ1-1 TRBV5-1 NA CASSLGQPRPEAFF
TRBJ2-2 TRBV7-2 NA CASSLGRTSTGELFF
TRBJ2-5 TRBV9 once CASGFGGAGRETQYF
TRBJ2-3 TRBV7-2 NA CASSLGLRGQTDTQYF
TRBJ2-1 TRBV6-6 once CASSNREQFF
TRBJ2-2 TRBV2 NA CASSDMASGRRTGELFF
TRBJ1-5 TRBV6-5 NA CASSYSVVGNQPQHF
TRBJ1-1 TRBV7-8 NA CASSLGGRGRFTEAFF
TRBJ1-2 TRBV7-2 NA CASSPQGYGYTF
TRBJ2-7 TRBV28 NA CASSGGTRTNEQYF
TRBJ2-1 TRBV11-1 once CASSFASGSYNEQFF
TRBJ1-2 TRBV19 few CASYTRDRDSLLAGYTF
TRBJ2-3 TRBV4-1 NA CASSQPGYTDTQYF
TRBJ2-7 TRBV4-2 NA CASSRTEDEQYF
TRBJ2-1 TRBV4-3 NA CASSQGWGFTDNEQFF
TRBJ2-1 TRBV7-9 NA CASSWGSGTSSNEQFF
TRBJ1-1 TRBV6-5 NA CASLLAGGLEAFF
TRBJ2-5 TRBV18 NA CASSSAGEGETQYF
TRBJ2-3 TRBV5-1 NA CASSLHGAQTDTQYF
TRBJ2-3 TRBV30 NA CAWASTDTQYF
TRBJ2-5 TRBV7-2 NA CASSLQLSSGGRGETQYF
TRBJ1-6 TRBV6-1 NA CASISQGLGPLHF
TRBJ1-2 TRBV19 NA CASSIMGQGNYGYTF
TRBJ1-1 TRBV5-1 NA CASSPPGISTEAFF
TRBJ2-2 TRBV5-1 NA CATAPLAGQITGELFF
TRBJ2-5 TRBV19 NA CASRSGQGAETQYF
TRBJ1-6 TRBV5-1 NA CASSLWGDYNSPLHF
TRBJ2-6 TRBV5-6 NA CASTPPGGNSGANVLTF
TRBJ1-1 TRBV7-2 NA CASSPGMNTEAFF
TRBJ2-2 TRBV4-3 NA CASSRQGNTGELFF